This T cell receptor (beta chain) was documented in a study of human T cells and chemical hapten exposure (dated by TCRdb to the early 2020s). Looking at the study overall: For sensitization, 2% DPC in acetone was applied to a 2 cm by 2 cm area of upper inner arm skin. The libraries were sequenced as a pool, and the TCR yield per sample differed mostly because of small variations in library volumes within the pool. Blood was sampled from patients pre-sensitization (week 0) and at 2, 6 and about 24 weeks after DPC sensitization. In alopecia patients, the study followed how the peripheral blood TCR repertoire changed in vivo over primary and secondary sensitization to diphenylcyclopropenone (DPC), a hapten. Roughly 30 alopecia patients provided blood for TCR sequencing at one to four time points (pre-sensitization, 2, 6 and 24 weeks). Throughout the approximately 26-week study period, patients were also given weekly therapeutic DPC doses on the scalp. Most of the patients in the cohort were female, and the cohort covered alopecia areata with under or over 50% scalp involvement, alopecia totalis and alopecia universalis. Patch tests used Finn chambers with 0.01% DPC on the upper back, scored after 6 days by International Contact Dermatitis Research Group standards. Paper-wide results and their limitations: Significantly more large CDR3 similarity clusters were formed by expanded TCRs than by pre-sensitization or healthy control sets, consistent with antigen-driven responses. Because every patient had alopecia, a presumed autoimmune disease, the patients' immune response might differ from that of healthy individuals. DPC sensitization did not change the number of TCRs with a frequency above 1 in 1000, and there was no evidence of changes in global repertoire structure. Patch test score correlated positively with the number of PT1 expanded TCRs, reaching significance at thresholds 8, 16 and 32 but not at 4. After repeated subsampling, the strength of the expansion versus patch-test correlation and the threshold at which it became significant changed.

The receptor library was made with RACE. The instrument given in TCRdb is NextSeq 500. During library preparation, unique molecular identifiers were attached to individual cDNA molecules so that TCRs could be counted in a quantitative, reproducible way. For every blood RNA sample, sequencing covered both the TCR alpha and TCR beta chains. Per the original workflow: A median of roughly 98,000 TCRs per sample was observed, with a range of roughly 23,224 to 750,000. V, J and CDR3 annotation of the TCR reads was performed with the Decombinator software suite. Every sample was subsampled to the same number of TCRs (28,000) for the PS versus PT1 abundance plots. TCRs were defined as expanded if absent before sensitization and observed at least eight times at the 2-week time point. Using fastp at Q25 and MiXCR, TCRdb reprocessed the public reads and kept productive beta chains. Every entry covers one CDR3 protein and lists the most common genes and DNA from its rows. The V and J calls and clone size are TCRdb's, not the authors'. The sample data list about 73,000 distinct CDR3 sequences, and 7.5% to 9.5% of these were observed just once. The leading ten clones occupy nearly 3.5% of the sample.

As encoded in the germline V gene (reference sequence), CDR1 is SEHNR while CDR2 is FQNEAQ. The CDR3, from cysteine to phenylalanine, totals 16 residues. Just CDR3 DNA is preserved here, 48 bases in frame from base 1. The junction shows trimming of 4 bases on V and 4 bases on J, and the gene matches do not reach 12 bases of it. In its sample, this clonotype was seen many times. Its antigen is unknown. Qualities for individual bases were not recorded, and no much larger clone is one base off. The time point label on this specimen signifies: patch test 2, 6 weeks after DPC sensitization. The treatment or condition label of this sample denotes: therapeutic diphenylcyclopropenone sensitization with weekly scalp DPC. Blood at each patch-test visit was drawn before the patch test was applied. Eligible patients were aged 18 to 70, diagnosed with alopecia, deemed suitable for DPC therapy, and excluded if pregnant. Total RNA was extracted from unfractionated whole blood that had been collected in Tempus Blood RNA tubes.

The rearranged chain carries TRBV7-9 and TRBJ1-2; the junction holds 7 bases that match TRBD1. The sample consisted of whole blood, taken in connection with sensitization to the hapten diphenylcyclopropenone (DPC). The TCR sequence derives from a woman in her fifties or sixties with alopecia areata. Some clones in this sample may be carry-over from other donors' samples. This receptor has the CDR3 CASSSPGQSSRYGYTF. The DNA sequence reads TGTGCCAGCAGCTCCCCGGGACAGAGTTCCCGCTATGGCTACACCTTC.